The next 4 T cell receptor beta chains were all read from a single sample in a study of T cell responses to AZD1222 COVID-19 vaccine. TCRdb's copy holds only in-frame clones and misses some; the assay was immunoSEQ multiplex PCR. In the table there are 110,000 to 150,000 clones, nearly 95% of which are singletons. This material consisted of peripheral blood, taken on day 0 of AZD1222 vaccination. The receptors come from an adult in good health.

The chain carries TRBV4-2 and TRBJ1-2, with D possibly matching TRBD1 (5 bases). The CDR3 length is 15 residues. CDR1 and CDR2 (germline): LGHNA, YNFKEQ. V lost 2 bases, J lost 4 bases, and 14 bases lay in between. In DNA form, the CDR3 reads TGTGCCAGCAGCCAATACCCGGGGCTAAGCTATGGCTACACCTTC. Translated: CASSQYPGLSYGYTF.

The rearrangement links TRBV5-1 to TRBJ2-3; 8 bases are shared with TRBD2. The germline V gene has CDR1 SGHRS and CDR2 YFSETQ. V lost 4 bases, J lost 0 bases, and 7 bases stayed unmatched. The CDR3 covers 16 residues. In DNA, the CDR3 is TGCGCCAGCAGCCAAGCTAGCGGGCCGAGCACAGATACGCAGTATTTT. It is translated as CASSQASGPSTDTQYF. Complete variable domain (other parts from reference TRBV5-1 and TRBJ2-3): KAGVTQTPRYLIKTRGQQVTLSCSPISGHRSVSWYQQTPGQGLQFLFEYFSETQRNKGNFPGRFSGRQFSNSRSEMNVSTLELGDSALYLCASSQASGPSTDTQYFGPGTRLTVL.

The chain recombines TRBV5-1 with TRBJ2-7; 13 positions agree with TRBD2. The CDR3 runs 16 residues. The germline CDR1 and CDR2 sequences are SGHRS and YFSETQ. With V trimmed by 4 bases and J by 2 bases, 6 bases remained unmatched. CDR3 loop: CASSPSGLAGAYEQYF. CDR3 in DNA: TGCGCCAGCAGCCCTTCAGGACTAGCGGGAGCCTACGAGCAGTACTTC.

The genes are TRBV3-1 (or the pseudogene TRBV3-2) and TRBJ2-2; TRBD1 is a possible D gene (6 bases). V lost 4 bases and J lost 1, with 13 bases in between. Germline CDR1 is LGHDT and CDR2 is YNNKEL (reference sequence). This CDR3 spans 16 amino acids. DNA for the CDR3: TGTGCCAGCAGCCGGAACTCGGGACAGAACACCGGGGAGCTGTTTTTT. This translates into CASSRNSGQNTGELFF.